This T cell receptor (beta chain) is from a study of identical twins. The CDR3 covers 14 residues. Germline V gives CDR1 MNHEY, CDR2 SVGEGT. The germline V and J ends were trimmed by 7 bases and 5 bases, with 14 bases remaining between them. TCRdb redid the calling of the 5' RACE reads with MiXCR, one entry per CDR3 protein. The sample yields hundreds of thousands of distinct CDR3 sequences, approximately 6% seen once. Sample: naive T cells sorted from blood. This sequence was found in a man aged 18-30 years in good health. The genes are TRBV6-2 or TRBV6-3 and TRBJ2-2; D gene uncertain. The CDR3 protein is CASMLSWGTGELFF. DNA of the CDR3: TGTGCCAGCATGTTAAGTTGGGGAACCGGGGAGCTGTTTTTT.